This T cell receptor (beta chain) was recovered during a study of Ad26.COV2.S vaccination and SARS-CoV-2 variants. For the study at large: The donor participated in the COV1001 trial, in its Ad26.COV2.S arm. Ad26.COV2.S shots went into the muscle once or twice, 56 days apart. General study findings and limits: Analytic work on TCR breadth and depth might have understated the full extent of total T cell responses.

Treatment noted: around 19 received Ad26.COV2.S at low or high dose, single or two shots; roughly five received placebo; per-sample allocation not given. Collection of samples fell on day 63 after the first vaccine or placebo injection. SARS-CoV-2 spike from the Wuhan strain was encoded by the vaccine, an Ad26 vector. TCRdb's copy holds only in-frame clones and misses some; the assay was immunoSEQ multiplex PCR. The top ten hold about 3.4% of the sample, which has a few hundred thousand clones, about nine tenths seen once. To note about this clone: Antigen unknown.

The V end was cut by 2 bases, the J end by 2 bases, with 5 bases between. The CDR3 length is 12 residues. Germline V gene lookup returns CDR1 SGHRS and CDR2 YFSETQ. The material was peripheral blood, obtained in a trial of Ad26.COV2.S vaccine versus placebo. This clonotype was obtained from a person aged 18 to 65 who received the Ad26.COV2.S COVID-19 vaccine or a placebo. V usage is TRBV5-1 and J usage is TRBJ2-7; D gene unclear. This chain's CDR3 is CASSLGTYEQYF. CDR3 coding DNA: TGCGCCAGCAGCTTAGGGACCTACGAGCAGTACTTC.